The 19 T cell receptor beta chains below come from one sample, sequenced in a study of blood T cells in healthy people across ages. Together with a sample-barcoded 5' primer, a J-beta primer mix was included in a second PCR lasting roughly 6 to 12 cycles. TCRdb redid the calling of the 5' RACE reads with MiXCR, one entry per CDR3 protein. This sample has 850,000 to 1,300,000 distinct CDR3 sequences; around 45% occur once, and the top ten carry 15% to 20%. Material for sequencing was blood. The source of these receptors is a woman aged 55-70 years in good health.

CDR3 loop: CAITPAGGANGYTF. The CDR3, as DNA: TGTGCCATCACTCCCGCTGGGGGCGCGAATGGCTACACCTTC. The gene calls are TRBV10-3 and TRBJ1-2; D is possibly TRBD1 (6 bases). Trimming cost V 7 bases and J 6 bases, with 18 bases left between them. This CDR3 has 14 amino acids. Germline-derived CDR1 and CDR2 are ENHRY and SYGVKD.

This chain joins TRBV5-1 and TRBJ2-7; D is undetermined. This CDR3 has 14 residues. Germline V gene data show CDR1 as SGHRS and CDR2 as YFSETQ. V lost 3 bases and J 5 bases, leaving 15 bases between the germline ends. The DNA of the CDR3 is TGCGCCAGCAGCTCGAAGACTCAAGGTCACGAGCAGTACTTC. This codes for CASSSKTQGHEQYF.

This clonotype was seen more than once but under ten times. The chain combines TRBV4-1 with TRBJ1-2; D is unclear. Germline lookup yields CDR1 MGHRA and CDR2 YSYEKL. CDR3 size: 15 residues. V was clipped by 0 bases and J by 3 bases, with 11 bases between them. The CDR3 nucleotides are TGCGCCAGCAGCCAAGATCTGGGGAGGGACTATGGCTACACCTTC. Its protein is CASSQDLGRDYGYTF.

This chain uses TRBV3-1 with TRBJ2-2; perhaps TRBD1 as D (5 bases). The V gene lost 6 bases and the J gene lost 1 base, with 9 bases spanning the gap. The CDR3 totals 14 residues. The germline V gene encodes CDR1 LGHDT and CDR2 YNNKEL (reference sequence). The chain's CDR3 is CASSPTGNTGELFF. In DNA, the CDR3 is TGTGCCAGCAGTCCTACAGGGAACACCGGGGAGCTGTTTTTT.

This chain joins TRBV2 and TRBJ2-2; 11 bases agree with TRBD2. The CDR3 has 17 amino acids. Per the germline V gene, CDR1 is SNHLY and CDR2 is FYNNEI. Trimming at V came to 6 bases and at J to 1 base, leaving 7 bases not matched to a gene. The CDR3 DNA is TGTGCCAGCAGCGCAGTACTAGCGGGGGTGAACACCGGGGAGCTGTTTTTT. The encoded protein is CASSAVLAGVNTGELFF. The complete variable domain, with remaining parts taken from reference TRBV2 and TRBJ2-2, reads EPEVTQTPSHQVTQMGQEVILRCVPISNHLYFYWYRQILGQKVEFLVSFYNNEISEKSEIFDDQFSVERPDGSNFTLKIRSTKLEDSAMYFCASSAVLAGVNTGELFFGEGSRLTVL.

The sample holds a few counts of this clonotype. This rearrangement joins TRBV5-1 to TRBJ2-1; 8 bases map to TRBD2. V lost 7 bases, J lost 7 bases, and 22 bases stayed unmatched. Germline values: CDR1 SGHRS, CDR2 YFSETQ. The CDR3 is 18 residues long. The CDR3 is CASRYGSGGAGVKNEQFF. The DNA for the CDR3 is TGCGCCAGCCGATATGGGTCTGGCGGAGCGGGAGTTAAAAATGAGCAGTTCTTC.

The rearrangement links TRBV10-3 to TRBJ2-3, with D possibly matching TRBD1 (6 bases). Deletions cut 6 bases from V and 6 bases from J, with 13 bases between. The length of the CDR3 is 13 residues. Looked up from germline, CDR1 is ENHRY and CDR2 is SYGVKD. CDR3 bases: TGTGCCATCAGGAGTGGGGGCGATGATACGCAGTATTTT. This encodes CAIRSGGDDTQYF.

The chain has TRBV4-1 and TRBJ2-2, with a possible D match to TRBD1 (7 bases). Germline V gene data show CDR1 as MGHRA and CDR2 as YSYEKL. Trimming stripped 0 bases from V and 6 bases from J, with 20 bases between. The CDR3 consists of 18 residues. The CDR3 loop is CASSQDRAGGLSPGELFF. The CDR3 nucleotides read TGCGCCAGCAGCCAAGACCGCGCAGGGGGGCTGTCACCCGGGGAGCTGTTTTTT.

The genes are TRBV9 and TRBJ2-2; D not resolved. Trimming shortened V by 1 base and J by 4 bases, and 11 bases separated the two germline ends. The CDR3 contains 15 residues. Germline V gene data show CDR1 as SGDLS and CDR2 as YYNGEE. CDR3 loop: CASSVLSVGTGELFF. The CDR3 coding sequence is TGTGCCAGCAGCGTACTCAGCGTCGGCACCGGGGAGCTGTTTTTT.

The chain uses TRBV3-1 and TRBJ2-2, with TRBD2 identical over 12 bases. With 4 bases clipped from V and 4 bases from J, the junction kept 7 bases outside the gene matches. CDR3 length: 17 residues. Germline CDR1 reads LGHDT; CDR2 reads YNNKEL (reference sequence). CDR3 in amino acids: CASSLGLAGRGTGELFF. The CDR3 DNA reads TGTGCCAGCAGCCTAGGACTAGCGGGGAGGGGCACCGGGGAGCTGTTTTTT.

The gene calls are TRBV15 and TRBJ2-1; D is uncertain. The germline gives CDR1 LNHNV, CDR2 YYDKDF (reference sequence). The CDR3 has 9 amino acids. V was shortened by 9 bases and J by 11 bases, with 8 bases between the two germline ends. CDR3 amino acids: CATGYKQFF. The CDR3 DNA reads as TGTGCCACGGGTTATAAGCAGTTCTTC.

The chain joins TRBV5-5 to TRBJ2-5; TRBD1 aligns across 7 bases. The CDR3 sequence is 16 residues long. Trimming cost V 1 base and J 2 bases; bases outside gene matches: 8. Looked up from germline, CDR1 is SGHKS and CDR2 is YYEKEE (reference sequence). The CDR3 nucleotides are TGTGCCAGCAGCTTGACTACCCTGGACAGGCAAGAGACCCAGTACTTC. This sequence encodes CASSLTTLDRQETQYF.

This clonotype was counted once. The chain couples TRBV6-5 to TRBJ1-4; D not certain. The V end lost 8 bases, the J end lost 0 bases, and 13 bases lay between the germline ends. CDR1 is MNHEY and CDR2 is SVGAGI in the germline V gene. CDR3 length equals 15 residues. The DNA for the CDR3 is TGTGCCAGCGGACCCCCGGGGACAACTAATGAAAAACTGTTTTTT. Translated: CASGPPGTTNEKLFF.

This clonotype was detected only a few times. The chain recombines TRBV4-2 with TRBJ2-1; no clear D gene. CDR3 length: 16 residues. V lost 1 base and J lost 2, with 12 bases in between. CDR1 is LGHNA and CDR2 is YNFKEQ in the germline V gene. The CDR3 spells CASSQAWQETYNEQFF. CDR3 coding DNA: TGTGCCAGCAGCCAAGCATGGCAGGAGACCTACAATGAGCAGTTCTTC.

This clonotype was counted a few times. V and J are TRBV10-1 and TRBJ2-3; D perhaps matches TRBD1 (5 bases). The CDR3 contains 13 residues. CDR1 is WNHNN, CDR2 SYGVQD, per germline (reference sequence). With 3 bases removed from V and 5 bases from J, the gap between germline ends came to 9 bases. The CDR3, as DNA: TGCGCCAGCAGTGAACAGGCCCAAGATACGCAGTATTTT. It specifies CASSEQAQDTQYF.

The CDR3 is CASSFSRSTAGKETQYF. The CDR3 region has the DNA TGTGCCAGCAGCTTCTCCAGATCTACGGCAGGGAAAGAGACCCAGTACTTC. This chain joins TRBV11-2 and TRBJ2-4; TRBD1 might be the D (5 bases). The end of the DNA aligns better with TRBJ2-5, so the J call may be wrong. Germline V gives CDR1 SGHAT, CDR2 FQNNGV. The CDR3 totals 17 residues.

This clonotype was picked up a small number of times. This rearrangement joins TRBV10-3 to TRBJ1-1; a possible D gene is TRBD1 (5 bases). Germline lookup yields CDR1 ENHRY and CDR2 SYGVKD. The CDR3 contains 14 residues. Trimming left V 6 bases short and J 0 bases short, with 11 bases between. This CDR3 reads CAIRAGRLNTEAFF. The DNA for the CDR3 is TGTGCCATCAGGGCGGGACGGCTGAACACTGAAGCTTTCTTT.

The rearrangement links TRBV7-6 to TRBJ2-3; TRBD2 agrees at 7 bases. Trimming at V came to 5 bases and at J to 6 bases, leaving 8 bases not matched to a gene. Germline CDR1 is SGHVS and CDR2 is FNYEAQ. The CDR3 runs to 14 residues. CDR3 residues: CASSVRRGVDTQYF. CDR3 sequence (DNA): TGTGCCAGCAGCGTAAGACGGGGGGTTGATACGCAGTATTTT.

The V and J genes are TRBV7-9 and TRBJ2-1, with 8 nucleotides matching TRBD2. Germline loops: CDR1 SEHNR, CDR2 FQNEAQ (reference sequence). With 4 bases clipped from V and 3 bases from J, the junction kept 8 bases outside the gene matches. The CDR3 loop spans 16 amino acids. The CDR3 reads CASSSTQAGVYNEQFF. CDR3 DNA sequence: TGTGCCAGCAGCTCGACGCAAGCGGGAGTCTACAATGAGCAGTTCTTC. Full variable domain (rest looked up from reference TRBV7-9 and TRBJ2-1): DTGVSQNPRHKITKRGQNVTFRCDPISEHNRLYWYRQTLGQGPEFLTYFQNEAQLEKSRLLSDRFSAERPKGSFSTLEIQRTEQGDSAMYLCASSSTQAGVYNEQFFGPGTRLTVL.